This T cell receptor (beta chain) was found in a study of graft-versus-host responses after intestinal transplantation. For the study at large: Recipients were all induced with anti-thymocyte globulin, then given tacrolimus and steroids for two to three years.

The CDR3 is 12 residues long. The germline V gene has CDR1 SGHTA and CDR2 FQGNSA. The V end lost 6 bases, the J end lost 7 bases, and 13 bases lay between the germline ends. Some clones are missing from TCRdb's copy, which holds only in-frame ones; the method was immunoSEQ multiplex PCR. Among 15,000 to 20,000 clones listed, about 90% were seen once. This sample comprised bone marrow, obtained more than 120 days after intestinal transplantation. The sequence derives from a human patient who received an intestinal transplant, so some T cells may come from the graft donor. The rearrangement links TRBV7-2 to TRBJ2-7; tentative D call: TRBD1 (7 bases). Here the CDR3 DNA reads TGTGCCAGCAGTTACAGGGGAGGAGAGCAGTACTTC. Translation: CASSYRGGEQYF.